This T cell receptor (beta chain) originates from a study of T-cell memory formation after mild COVID-19. Study conclusions and caveats: The SARS-CoV-2 specificity of second-wave clones reaching peak at day 37 remained unverified.

Concerning this clonotype itself: Its specificity is unknown.

TCRdb independently ran MiXCR on the 5' RACE reads; one entry per CDR3 protein. The data show 180,000 or so distinct CDR3 sequences, more than 15% seen once. V lost 5 bases and J lost 4; bases outside the gene matches: 3. The CDR3 has 13 residues. This rearrangement joins TRBV12-3 or TRBV12-4 to TRBJ1-1; 8 nucleotides line up with TRBD1. The specimen sequenced was PBMCs or a T cell subset sorted from them (not recorded which). The source is an adult woman who had mild COVID-19 (a few samples of this study predate the infection). Cell type and time point are not known. The CDR3 coding sequence is TGTGCCAGCAGTACAGGGGGGAGCACTGAAGCTTTCTTT. This translates into CASSTGGSTEAFF.